This T cell receptor beta chain was captured by sequencing in a study of shared clonotypes between healthy human individuals. In the study overall: The people who gave samples were two women and a few men aged 18 to 49.

Regarding the study as a whole: Sampling involved blood alone; tissue repertoires likely differ. In a handful of donors, 4.5% to 5.5% of naive CD4 clonotypes appeared in common.

Splitting of each subset's genomic DNA was done evenly across several immunoSEQ plates. Using immunoSEQ multiplex PCR, the repertoire was profiled, and TCRdb retains in-frame clones only, with some absent. Counted here are around 1,100,000 clones, around 77% occurring once; the ten biggest clones make up about 0.94%. Note on this clone: Its matching antigen is unknown.

The receptor's source is a man aged 18 to 30 in good health. Some clones in this sample may be carry-over from other donors' samples. The specimen was memory CD4+ T cells from PBMCs. Subset defined: CD45RA-negative fraction.

CDR3 DNA sequence: TGTGCCAGCAGTTCAGCGGGAGGGACCGGGGAGCTGTTTTTT. This translates into CASSSAGGTGELFF. The V and J genes are TRBV27 and TRBJ2-2, with 10 nucleotides matching TRBD2. V shed 4 bases and J 5 bases; nucleotides not matched to a gene: 1. From germline, CDR1 is MNHEY and CDR2 SMNVEV (reference sequence). The CDR3 has 14 amino acids.